The sequence of this T cell receptor beta chain was determined in a study of identical twins. Whole-study findings and limits: Whereas memory repertoires showed no such difference, abundant cord blood beta clonotypes carried fewer insertions.

Concerning this clonotype itself: The antigen remains unidentified.

With 2 bases removed from V and 8 bases from J, the gap between germline ends came to 12 bases. The CDR3 covers 14 residues. Each donor was a healthy Caucasian. Unique molecular identifiers were present on cDNA, and template switching added a universal primer site. TCRdb fed the 5' RACE reads into MiXCR, producing one record per CDR3 protein. The repertoire consists of approximately 210,000 distinct CDR3 sequences, with around a tenth occurring once and the leading ten covering roughly 5%. This chain links TRBV12-3 or TRBV12-4 with TRBJ1-4; tentative D call: TRBD1 (6 bases). The receptor's source is a woman in her late teens or twenties in good health. Sequenced: memory (CD45RO+) T cells sorted from blood. The CDR3 spells CASSLRPGDEKLFF. CDR3 in DNA: TGTGCCAGCAGTTTAAGGCCAGGGGACGAAAAACTGTTTTTT.